The clone carrying this TCR beta chain was seen a handful of times. The CDR3 runs 15 residues. Germline V gene sequence: CDR1 DFQATT, CDR2 SNEGSKA (reference sequence). The ends were cut back, 0 bases at V and 7 bases at J, with 19 bases in the middle. A second PCR, run for roughly 7 to 11 cycles, used a sample-barcoded 5' primer plus a J-beta primer mix. Each single sample gave us at least 3 million CDR3-containing paired-end reads. TCRdb reprocessed the 5' RACE reads via MiXCR and lists one record per CDR3 protein. The repertoire holds some 1.4 million distinct CDR3 sequences, with approximately 38% as singletons. This sample is part of a study of blood T cells in healthy people across ages.

The source material was blood. The source of this sequence is a woman younger than 30 in good health. The genes are TRBV20-1 and TRBJ2-7; D is perhaps TRBD2 (6 bases). The CDR3 loop is CSAREIGGDLREQYF. In DNA, the CDR3 is TGCAGTGCTAGAGAGATAGGCGGGGACCTTAGAGAGCAGTACTTC.